One T cell receptor (beta chain) is described in this entry. As yet, its antigen is unknown. This specimen comes from a study of post-analysis software for immune sequencing data. Overall study context: Relapsing-remitting, secondary progressive and progressive-relapsing courses of multiple sclerosis were included. Notes on the study in general: A few TRBV segments, TRBV5-6, TRBV5-1 and TRBV20-1 among them, were found more frequent in patients than controls. Compared with controls, patients showed significantly lower normalized Chao1 diversity.

TCR beta cDNA libraries included unique molecular identifiers. Each sample of roughly 0.95 to 10 million input T cells yielded roughly 0.5 million cDNA molecules, so each molecule approximated one T cell. MiXCR, run by TCRdb on the PCR reads, gives a single entry per CDR3 protein. The table shows approximately 400,000 distinct CDR3 sequences, with less than 35% occurring only once. V lost 6 bases, J lost 2 bases, and 6 bases stayed unmatched. The CDR3 has 15 amino acids. The rearrangement joins TRBV12-3 or TRBV12-4 to TRBJ2-3; 9 bases fit TRBD1. The clonotype originates from a girl aged 5 to 17 with multiple sclerosis. The sequencing input was blood. For the CDR3, the DNA is TGTGCCAGCAGCGGACAGGGGCGGACCACAGATACGCAGTATTTT. The encoded protein is CASSGQGRTTDTQYF.